This T cell receptor beta chain was documented in a study of T cell changes during pregnancy in multiple sclerosis (dated 2019 in TCRdb). Context from the whole study: The study examined how the T cell repertoire changed over the course of pregnancy in women with multiple sclerosis.

The sample holds one count of this clone. It has no known antigen specificity. Within one base of it there is no much larger clone, and no base qualities were kept. Library generation was performed with the immunoSEQ multiplex PCR assay. TCRdb limited this immuneACCESS table to in-frame rearrangements with V and J called. A share of clones is missing; checked studies link under half to unresolved V genes, and the rest is unexplained. This sample has just over 80,000 clones in its table, and about 95% of those were observed once. The top ten clonotypes cover more than 1% of the sample. The material sequenced was peripheral blood, taken in the second trimester of pregnancy. The origin of this receptor is a female donor with multiple sclerosis, enrolled in a pregnancy study.

CDR3 reads: CASRDIQETQYF. The bases read TGTGCCAGCAGGGACATCCAAGAGACCCAGTACTTC. The chain is encoded by TRBV28 joined to TRBJ2-5; the D region possibly corresponds to TRBD1 (5 bases align). V gives up 6 bases and J gives up 1 base, and the segment between their germline ends measures 6 bases. The germline V gene supplies CDR1 MDHEN and CDR2 SYDVKM. Reading from cysteine to phenylalanine, the CDR3 counts 12 amino acids. Just CDR3 DNA is preserved here, 36 bases in frame from base 1.